The 28 T cell receptor beta chains listed next were all sequenced from one sample in a study of cytomegalovirus exposure and HLA in healthy donors. Amplification used 60 Vbeta primers and 13 Jbeta primers. Using immunoSEQ multiplex PCR, the repertoire was profiled, and TCRdb retains in-frame clones only, with some absent. This sample has 95,000 to 150,000 clones, with around three quarters found just once. Sequencing used PBMCs. Receptor source: an older woman in good health and CMV-seropositive.

This clone was seen once. V and J are TRBV4-2 and TRBJ1-4, with D unclear. The CDR3 consists of 15 residues. V lost 3 bases, J lost 8 bases, and 16 bases lay in between. The germline CDR1 and CDR2 sequences are LGHNA and YNFKEQ. The CDR3 loop is CASSQDDGDAEKLFF. The DNA for the CDR3 is TGTGCCAGCAGCCAGGACGACGGGGATGCAGAAAAACTGTTTTTT.

In its sample, this clone was seen a few times. The J gene is TRBJ2-6, the V gene TRBV7-3; 9 nucleotides match TRBD2. The CDR3 has 20 residues. In germline, CDR1 is SGHTA, CDR2 FQGTGA. Trimming took 0 bases from V and 0 from J; bases not matched to a gene: 9. This CDR3 is CASSLTFGGGRASGANVLTF. The CDR3, as DNA: TGTGCCAGCAGCTTAACGTTTGGTGGCGGGAGGGCCTCTGGGGCCAACGTCCTGACTTTC.

Written as DNA, the CDR3 is TGTGCCAGCAGCTTTGATGCGGAGACCCAGTACTTC. Amino acids: CASSFDAETQYF. The chain uses TRBV7-9 and TRBJ2-5; D gene unclear. Germline-derived CDR1 and CDR2 are SEHNR and FQNEAQ (reference sequence). Trimming took 3 bases from V and 5 from J, leaving 7 bases between them. The CDR3 runs 12 residues.

This clone was seen only once. J is TRBJ2-1 and V is TRBV7-3; 11 bases match TRBD2. V trimming: 5 bases; J trimming: 6 bases; junction bases outside the gene matches: 9. This CDR3 spans 16 amino acids. CDR1 is SGHTA, CDR2 FQGTGA, per germline. As DNA, the CDR3 is TGTGCCAGCAGCCCCTTAGCGGGAGGGTCGTTCAATGAGCAGTTCTTC. Protein sequence: CASSPLAGGSFNEQFF.

The chain uses TRBV18 and TRBJ2-6, with D possibly being TRBD1 (6 bases). The germline gives CDR1 KGHSH, CDR2 LQKENI. V was pared by 3 bases and J by 2 bases, with 14 bases between. The CDR3 totals 17 residues. CDR3 in amino acids: CASSPQKGVPGANVLTF. The CDR3 DNA follows: TGTGCCAGCTCACCCCAAAAGGGGGTCCCTGGGGCCAACGTCCTGACTTTC.

The chain carries TRBV19 and TRBJ1-2, with 7 nucleotides matching TRBD1. This CDR3 is built from 15 residues. V was clipped by 9 bases and J by 2 bases; unmatched bases: 12. Germline CDR1 reads LNHDA; CDR2 reads SQIVND (reference sequence). The CDR3 bases are TGTGCCAGCTACGAGCCGGGGACAGCAAACTATGGCTACACCTTC. The encoded protein is CASYEPGTANYGYTF.

The genes are TRBV4-2 and TRBJ2-2; no reliable D call. V lost 3 bases, J lost 10 bases, and 9 bases lay in between. The germline CDR1 and CDR2 sequences are LGHNA and YNFKEQ. The CDR3 loop spans 12 amino acids. In nucleotides, the CDR3 is TGTGCCAGCAGCCATGGAGAGTCGGAGCTGTTTTTT. This encodes CASSHGESELFF.

CDR3: CAWSVGQLAGYEQYF. CDR3 DNA sequence: TGTGCCTGGAGTGTAGGGCAACTAGCGGGCTACGAGCAGTACTTC. The chain joins TRBV30 to TRBJ2-7; the match to TRBD2 covers 9 bases. From germline, CDR1 is GTSNPN and CDR2 SVGIG (reference sequence). The ends lost 0 bases at V and 3 bases at J; junction bases unmatched: 6. The length of the CDR3 is 15 residues.

V usage is TRBV5-1 and J usage is TRBJ1-1; D possibly corresponds to TRBD1 (6 bases). The CDR3 sequence is 14 residues long. V was pared by 3 bases and J by 0 bases, with 9 bases between. CDR1 is SGHRS and CDR2 is YFSETQ in the germline V gene. CDR3 sequence (DNA): TGCGCCAGCAGCTGGGCAGGGGTGAACACTGAAGCTTTCTTT. Translated, it gives CASSWAGVNTEAFF.

The chain joins TRBV4-3 to TRBJ1-4, with no clear D. V lost 3 bases to trimming and J lost 0 bases, with 11 bases between them. Per the germline V gene, CDR1 is LGHNA and CDR2 is YSLEER. The CDR3 spans 16 residues. CDR3 region: CASSQGYGATNEKLFF. In nucleotides, the CDR3 is TGCGCCAGCAGCCAGGGATACGGGGCAACTAATGAAAAACTGTTTTTT.

This clone has more than one count but fewer than ten. J is TRBJ2-5 and V is TRBV19; a weak D match, TRBD2 (5 bases). CDR1 is LNHDA and CDR2 is SQIVND in the germline V gene (reference sequence). The CDR3 is 15 amino acids. The V gene lost 1 base and the J gene lost 4 bases, with 13 bases spanning the gap. CDR3 bases: TGTGCCAGTAGTATAGGCCTAGCATATGTAGAGACCCAGTACTTC. Amino acid sequence: CASSIGLAYVETQYF.

This chain connects TRBV27 to TRBJ1-4, with D possibly being TRBD1 (6 bases). The CDR3 runs 14 residues. V lost 8 bases and J lost 0, with 10 bases in between. Per germline, CDR1 MNHEY and CDR2 SMNVEV (reference sequence). CDR3 amino acids: CASGGTATNEKLFF. The DNA of the CDR3 is TGTGCCAGCGGGGGCACTGCAACTAATGAAAAACTGTTTTTT.

The V gene is TRBV7-9, the J gene TRBJ2-7, with 7 bases identical to TRBD1. In germline, CDR1 is SEHNR, CDR2 FQNEAQ (reference sequence). V lost 5 bases and J lost 0; bases outside the gene matches: 7. The CDR3 covers 15 residues. The CDR3 DNA reads TGTGCCAGCAGCCCTACAGGGGCGGGCTCCTACGAGCAGTACTTC. Encoded protein: CASSPTGAGSYEQYF.

DNA for the CDR3: TGCGCCAGCAGCCAAGATTGGCTGACTGGAAACACCATATATTTT. Its protein is CASSQDWLTGNTIYF. V is TRBV4-3 and J is TRBJ1-3; D not resolved. Per germline, CDR1 LGHNA and CDR2 YSLEER. Trimming took 0 bases from V and 2 from J, leaving 8 bases between them. The CDR3 is 15 residues long.

In this sample, this clone turned up a few times. The J gene is TRBJ2-7, the V gene TRBV6-1, with 9 positions matching TRBD1. Germline assignment: CDR1 MNHNS and CDR2 SASEGT. J was trimmed by 5 bases and V by 3 bases; bases with no gene match: 5. This CDR3 contains 14 residues. Written as DNA, the CDR3 is TGTGCCAGCAGTGAGTGGACAGGGGTCGACGAGCAGTACTTC. Translated: CASSEWTGVDEQYF.

The gene calls are TRBV18 and TRBJ1-2, with a possible D match to TRBD1 (5 bases). The CDR3 runs to 14 residues. The germline gives CDR1 KGHSH, CDR2 LQKENI. With 4 bases removed from V and 6 bases from J, the gap between germline ends came to 15 bases. The CDR3 reads CASSLNGGAHGYTF. The CDR3 DNA is TGTGCCAGCTCACTCAATGGAGGGGCTCATGGCTACACCTTC. Drawing the rest from reference TRBV18 and TRBJ1-2, the complete variable domain is NAGVMQNPRHLVRRRGQEARLRCSPMKGHSHVYWYRQLPEEGLKFMVYLQKENIIDESGMPKERFSAEFPKEGPSILRIQQVVRGDSAAYFCASSLNGGAHGYTFGSGTRLTVV.

This clone was counted only a few times. The genes are TRBV5-4 and TRBJ1-2, with 7 bases lining up with TRBD1. V was clipped by 4 bases and J by 4 bases; unmatched bases: 10. The CDR3 extends over 15 amino acids. In germline, CDR1 is SGHNT, CDR2 YYREEE (reference sequence). The CDR3 DNA sequence: TGTGCCAGCAGCACTCGGACAGGATTCTCCTATGGCTACACCTTC. Its translation: CASSTRTGFSYGYTF.

The chain has TRBV4-1 and TRBJ1-4; TRBD1 matches at 9 bases. The germline V gene encodes CDR1 MGHRA and CDR2 YSYEKL. The CDR3 totals 16 residues. Trimming at V came to 0 bases and at J to 8 bases, leaving 7 bases not matched to a gene. In DNA, the CDR3 is TGCGCCAGCAGCCAAGATGGGGACAGGGTTCGGGAAAAACTGTTTTTT. Protein product: CASSQDGDRVREKLFF.

Concerning this clone: A read error may produce the germline difference seen at one junction end. This rearrangement joins TRBV29-1 to TRBJ2-5; D ambiguous. The CDR3 contains 14 residues. Germline V gives CDR1 SQVTM, CDR2 ANQGSEA. DNA for the CDR3: TGCAGCGTCCCACGTCAGCCGCTCCAAGAGGCCCAGTACTTC. The encoded protein is CSVPRQPLQEAQYF.

The chain combines TRBV6-4 with TRBJ2-1, with TRBD2 identical over 11 bases. There are 17 residues in the CDR3. Germline V gene data show CDR1 as MRHNA and CDR2 as SNTAGT. Trimming took 6 bases from V and 6 from J; bases not matched to a gene: 13. CDR3 nucleotide sequence: TGTGCCAGCAGCAAGAGACTAGCGGGGACTCCAGGCAATGAGCAGTTCTTC. Translating it yields CASSKRLAGTPGNEQFF.

This chain joins TRBV6-6 and TRBJ1-1; D perhaps matches TRBD1 (5 bases). This CDR3 is built from 13 residues. Trimming pared 7 bases from V and 4 bases from J, leaving 13 bases between. Germline V gene lookup returns CDR1 MNHNY and CDR2 SVGAGI (reference sequence). This CDR3 reads CASTGKVRTEAFF. DNA for the CDR3: TGTGCCAGCACAGGGAAAGTTCGCACTGAAGCTTTCTTT.

This sequence joins TRBV7-9 and TRBJ1-1; 8 positions agree with TRBD1. Germline V gives CDR1 SEHNR, CDR2 FQNEAQ (reference sequence). J gave up 7 bases and V 8 bases, and 12 bases lay outside the gene matches. CDR3 length: 14 amino acids. This chain's CDR3 is CASEEAGGLGEAFF. In DNA, the CDR3 is TGTGCCAGCGAAGAGGCAGGGGGCTTGGGTGAAGCTTTCTTT.

This chain links TRBV4-1 with TRBJ1-5; 7 positions match TRBD1. V was pared by 0 bases and J by 6 bases, with 8 bases of the junction left unmatched. The CDR3 is 16 amino acids. Looked up from germline, CDR1 is MGHRA and CDR2 is YSYEKL. Here the CDR3 reads CASSQDDREILQPQHF. The CDR3 bases are TGCGCCAGCAGCCAAGATGACAGGGAAATCCTTCAGCCCCAGCATTTT.

V is TRBV5-4 and J is TRBJ2-5, with D possibly matching TRBD2 (6 bases). The CDR3 length is 14 residues. Germline V gene lookup returns CDR1 SGHNT and CDR2 YYREEE (reference sequence). The germline V and J ends were trimmed by 4 bases and 2 bases, with 12 bases remaining between them. CDR3 DNA: TGTGCCAGCAGCACCGGGGGTTGGCAAGAGACCCAGTACTTC. Translated: CASSTGGWQETQYF.

V gene TRBV2 combines with J gene TRBJ1-5; D possibly corresponds to TRBD1 (5 bases). V lost 4 bases and J 3 bases, leaving 13 bases between the germline ends. CDR3 length: 15 amino acids. Germline loops: CDR1 SNHLY, CDR2 FYNNEI. CDR3 loop: CASSAGGKTNQPQHF. The CDR3 bases are TGTGCCAGCAGTGCTGGGGGGAAGACCAATCAGCCCCAGCATTTT.

The chain has TRBV30 and TRBJ2-7; D unclear. Per germline, CDR1 GTSNPN and CDR2 SVGIG (reference sequence). CDR3 length: 11 residues. V lost 3 bases and J 2 bases, leaving 5 bases between the germline ends. In nucleotides, the CDR3 is TGTGCCTGGAGGCGCGCCTACGAGCAGTACTTC. Translating gives CAWRRAYEQYF.

The gene calls are TRBV19 and TRBJ1-5; a possible D gene is TRBD1 (6 bases). Germline assignment: CDR1 LNHDA and CDR2 SQIVND (reference sequence). The length of the CDR3 is 13 residues. Trimming removed 8 bases at V and 6 bases at J, with 14 bases between. CDR3: CASSDSGLQPQHF. The CDR3 coding sequence is TGTGCCAGTTCGGACAGCGGACTTCAGCCCCAGCATTTT. The whole variable domain, filled in from reference TRBV19 and TRBJ1-5, reads DGGITQSPKYLFRKEGQNVTLSCEQNLNHDAMYWYRQDPGQGLRLIYYSQIVNDFQKGDIAEGYSVSREKKESFPLTVTSAQKNPTAFYLCASSDSGLQPQHFGDGTRLSIL.

This clone came up once. The rearrangement uses TRBV4-2 and TRBJ2-7, with TRBD2 as a possible D gene (6 bases). V shed 0 bases and J shed 7 bases, with 13 bases lying between them. This CDR3 contains 14 residues. The germline V gene has CDR1 LGHNA and CDR2 YNFKEQ. CDR3 bases: TGTGCCAGCAGCCAAGATCTAGGTGGGAGGGAGCAGTACTTC. Translation: CASSQDLGGREQYF.